This T cell receptor beta chain stems from a study of blood T cell repertoires in COVID-19. Study in general: Donors in the United States, Italy and Spain gave samples during acute or convalescent COVID-19. In each case, the material was cDNA or gDNA derived from T cells, B-cell-depleted T cells, or PBMCs.

Adults between about 18 and 95 years of age took part from fewer than 30 US areas. Cohort allocation depended upon clinical history that participants reported. Libraries were prepared by immunoSEQ multiplex PCR; TCRdb keeps only in-frame clonotypes and omits some of them. Of about 180,000 clones detected, roughly 80% appear once; the ten largest clones hold around 15%. This clone was found a few times. The sample was PBMCs or T cells enriched from blood (not recorded which). The source is a man aged 60-69 years who had been exposed to COVID-19.

CDR3 DNA: TGCGCCAGCAGCCCGCCCGGGACAGTTTACGAGCAGTACTTC. It translates to CASSPPGTVYEQYF. This chain joins TRBV5-1 and TRBJ2-7; 7 positions match TRBD1. V lost 4 bases, J lost 4 bases, and 8 bases stayed unmatched. The germline V gene encodes CDR1 SGHRS and CDR2 YFSETQ. The CDR3 has 14 amino acids.